This is a list of T cell receptor beta chains from one sample in a study of cytomegalovirus exposure and HLA in healthy donors. The table came from immunoSEQ multiplex PCR; TCRdb's copy has only in-frame clones and leaves some out. The sample lists just over 150,000 clones, around four fifths occurring once. Sequencing was carried out using PBMCs. The origin of the receptors is a female donor in good health and CMV-seronegative. Each CDR3 is given with its conserved first and last residue. The D gene is left open where the match is weak. A clone size is listed for some rows: how often the clone was seen (once, few, many), or a class if it is expanded.

V	J	size	D	DNA	CDR3
TRBV4-2	TRBJ1-1	NA	TRBD1	TGTGCCAGCAGCCAGGATGCCGGGACAGGGGACACTGAAGCTTTCTTT	CASSQDAGTGDTEAFF
TRBV20-1	TRBJ2-5	NA	NA	TGCAGTGCTAGAGATAAAGAGACCCAGTACTTC	CSARDKETQYF
TRBV7-8	TRBJ2-3	NA	NA	TGTGCCAGCAGCCCGGGAAGGGGGTGGTTGGTTACGCAGTATTTT	CASSPGRGWLVTQYF
TRBV7-9	TRBJ2-3	few	TRBD2	TGTTCCAGCAGCTTAGGCGGGAGTGGAGGAGATACGCAGTATTTT	CSSSLGGSGGDTQYF
TRBV7-3	TRBJ2-7	NA	NA	TGTGCCAGCAGCTTAAGCGGCGACTCCTACGAGCAGTACTTC	CASSLSGDSYEQYF
TRBV2	TRBJ1-2	NA	NA	TGTGCCAGCAGGGAGCGCGGCTACACCTTC	CASRERGYTF
TRBV5-1	TRBJ1-5	few	TRBD1	TGCGCCAGTTCAGACAGGGGTGGAAATCAGCCCCAGCATTTT	CASSDRGGNQPQHF
TRBV7-8	TRBJ1-1	NA	NA	TGTGCCAGCGGGCCGACGGGGACTGAAGCTTTCTTT	CASGPTGTEAFF
TRBV9	TRBJ2-3	NA	TRBD2	TGTGCCAGCAGCCTACGACTAAGCGGGGGGGCGAGCACAGATACGCAGTATTTT	CASSLRLSGGASTDTQYF
TRBV19	TRBJ2-1	NA	NA	TGTGCCAGTAGTATAGTAGGACAGTCCTCCTACAATGAGCAGTTCTTC	CASSIVGQSSYNEQFF
TRBV6-5	TRBJ1-1	NA	TRBD1	TGTGCCAGCAGTGAAGGGGGCAGCGCTGAAGCTTTCTTT	CASSEGGSAEAFF
TRBV2	TRBJ2-3	NA	TRBD2	TGTGCCAGCAGCCGACTAGCGGGGGATAGCACAGATACGCAGTATTTT	CASSRLAGDSTDTQYF
TRBV27	TRBJ1-2	NA	TRBD1	TGTGCCAGTAAAAACAACCCAGGGGGCGGGGGCTACACCTTC	CASKNNPGGGGYTF
TRBV6-1	TRBJ2-4	once	NA	TGTGCCAGCAGTGGTGGCGGGACCAAAAACATTCAGTACTTC	CASSGGGTKNIQYF
TRBV25-1	TRBJ2-5	NA	NA	TGTGCCAGCAGTGACCCAACAGGGTTGGGGGAGACCCAGTACTTC	CASSDPTGLGETQYF
TRBV7-9	TRBJ2-3	NA	TRBD2	TGTGCCAGCAGCATTAGCGGGGGGAACACAGATACGCAGTATTTT	CASSISGGNTDTQYF
TRBV7-8	TRBJ1-3	once	NA	TGTGCCAGCAGCCTGACAGAGTCTGGAAACACCATATATTTT	CASSLTESGNTIYF
TRBV30	TRBJ1-6	NA	NA	TGTGCCTGGACTCTCGGGTTATTGGGTGCACCCCTCCACTTT	CAWTLGLLGAPLHF
TRBV29-1	TRBJ2-5	NA	NA	TGCAGCGTTGAAGACTGGTCTAGTTCGCGTGAGACCCAGTACTTC	CSVEDWSSSRETQYF
TRBV7-8	TRBJ1-1	NA	NA	TGTGCCAGCAGCAAAGACAGTAACACTGAAGCTTTCTTT	CASSKDSNTEAFF
TRBV6-1	TRBJ2-4	NA	NA	TGTGCCAGCAGTGAATATCGAGGGAAAAACATTCAGTACTTC	CASSEYRGKNIQYF
TRBV6-5	TRBJ2-1	NA	TRBD2	TGTGCCAGCAGTTACTCTGTCGGGGGGGGGAAGATGCAGTTCTTC	CASSYSVGGGKMQFF
TRBV5-1	TRBJ2-7	NA	TRBD1	TGCGCCAGCAGCTGGGGGACAGACTCCTACGAGCAGTACTTC	CASSWGTDSYEQYF